This T cell receptor beta chain comes out of a study of T-cell reconstitution after alpha-beta-depleted transplantation in children. This clonotype was observed at least ten times. Unique molecular identifiers tagged the TCRbeta library. TCRdb itself ran the PCR reads through MiXCR, one entry per CDR3 protein. The data show a few hundred thousand distinct CDR3 sequences, approximately 10% seen once. Trimming cost V 0 bases and J 4 bases, with 10 bases left between them. The CDR3 is 15 residues long. In germline, CDR1 is LGHNA, CDR2 YSLEER. The source is a human donor who donated a stem cell graft to a child with acute lymphoblastic leukemia. The rearrangement links TRBV4-3 to TRBJ2-1; no firm D call. The sample was PBMCs from the stem cell graft donor, taken from the stem cell graft. The chain's CDR3 is CASSQDLWQYNEQFF. Written as DNA, the CDR3 is TGCGCCAGCAGCCAAGATCTCTGGCAGTACAATGAGCAGTTCTTC.